These 15 T cell receptor beta chains were all obtained from the same sample, sequenced in a study of early T cells in non-severe SARS-CoV-2 infection. TCRdb re-analysed the 5' RACE reads in MiXCR, keeping a single row per CDR3 protein. The repertoire consists of tens of thousands of distinct CDR3 sequences, with 6% to 8.5% occurring once and the leading ten covering 3% to 3.5%. Sequencing was carried out using whole blood. Receptors originate from an adult who was a healthcare worker with PCR-confirmed SARS-CoV-2 infection or an uninfected control (not recorded which).

The chain joins TRBV10-3 to TRBJ2-3; D might be TRBD2 (6 bases). CDR3 size: 14 residues. Germline CDR1 is ENHRY and CDR2 is SYGVKD. V was cut by 3 bases and J by 2 bases, with 9 bases left in between. The CDR3 nucleotides read TGTGCCATCAGTGAAGGAGGGAACACAGATACGCAGTATTTT. Translating it yields CAISEGGNTDTQYF.

V is TRBV28 and J is TRBJ1-5; TRBD1 matches at 7 bases. V gave up 7 bases and J gave up 7 bases; unmatched junction bases: 7. In germline, CDR1 is MDHEN, CDR2 SYDVKM. The CDR3 consists of 13 residues. CDR3 bases: TGTGCCAGCATGGAGGGGGCTCGCCAGCCCCAGCATTTT. It specifies CASMEGARQPQHF.

This clonotype was seen at least ten times. The chain carries TRBV28 and TRBJ1-6; D is undetermined. The germline V gene encodes CDR1 MDHEN and CDR2 SYDVKM. With 2 bases removed from V and 10 bases from J, the gap between germline ends came to 18 bases. The CDR3 loop spans 16 amino acids. CDR3 nucleotide sequence: TGTGCCAGCAGTTTACTTGTACGGGTATCCGGATCACCCCTCCACTTT. Encoded protein: CASSLLVRVSGSPLHF.

This clonotype was detected only a few times. V gene TRBV7-6 combines with J gene TRBJ2-1, with unresolved D. CDR1 and CDR2 (germline): SGHVS, FNYEAQ. The CDR3 runs 11 residues. V was shortened by 5 bases and J by 8 bases, with 7 bases between the two germline ends. The CDR3 DNA reads as TGTGCCAGCAGCCCCCTAGATGAGCAGTTCTTC. As protein: CASSPLDEQFF.

In its sample, this clonotype was seen many times. The V call is TRBV7-8, the J call TRBJ2-7, with TRBD2 matching 8 bases. V trimming: 5 bases; J trimming: 11 bases; junction bases outside the gene matches: 14. CDR1 is SGHVS and CDR2 is FQNEAQ in the germline V gene. This CDR3 has 14 residues. The CDR3 bases are TGTGCCAGCAGCCGAAAGACTAGCGAACCTCCTAAGTACTTC. Encoded protein: CASSRKTSEPPKYF. Combining the CDR3 with reference TRBV7-8 and TRBJ2-7 gives the whole variable domain GAGVSQSPRYKVAKRGQDVALRCDPISGHVSLFWYQQALGQGPEFLTYFQNEAQLDKSGLPSDRFFAERPEGSVSTLKIQRTQQEDSAVYLCASSRKTSEPPKYFGPGTRLTVT.

This clonotype was recorded at least ten times. The chain employs TRBV29-1 and TRBJ2-1; the match to TRBD2 covers 7 bases. CDR3 length: 17 residues. After removal of 0 bases from V and 1 base from J, the junction contained 9 bases not matched to a gene. The germline gives CDR1 SQVTM, CDR2 ANQGSEA. CDR3 residues: CSVEDPTAGVSYNEQFF. Here the CDR3 DNA reads TGCAGCGTTGAAGATCCTACGGCGGGAGTATCCTACAATGAGCAGTTCTTC.

The table lists this clonotype with many counts. The chain links TRBV4-2 to TRBJ2-7; TRBD2 agrees at 9 bases. Germline values: CDR1 LGHNA, CDR2 YNFKEQ. J gave up 2 bases and V 5 bases, and 10 bases lay outside the gene matches. This CDR3 has 16 amino acids. CDR3: CASSENGAGGTYEQYF. The CDR3 nucleotides are TGTGCCAGCAGCGAGAATGGCGCGGGAGGGACCTACGAGCAGTACTTC.

DNA for the CDR3: TGTGCCAGCAGCGCGGACAGGAGCAATTCACCCCTCCACTTT. Encoded protein: CASSADRSNSPLHF. This chain links TRBV4-2 with TRBJ1-6, with 7 bases identical to TRBD1. V trimming: 5 bases; J trimming: 7 bases; junction bases outside the gene matches: 5. The CDR3 extends over 14 amino acids. Germline V CDR1 and CDR2: LGHNA, YNFKEQ.

This chain joins TRBV20-1 and TRBJ2-1; 7 nucleotides align to TRBD1. This CDR3 has 14 residues. CDR1 DFQATT and CDR2 SNEGSKA come from the germline V gene (reference sequence). V was pared by 8 bases and J by 7 bases, with 14 bases of the junction left unmatched. The CDR3 DNA reads TGCAGTCCAACGATCGGGACCAGGGGGAATGAGCAGTTCTTC. Translated: CSPTIGTRGNEQFF.

To note about this clonotype: This may stem from a read error, because a much larger clone lies one nucleotide away. The rearrangement uses TRBV7-6 and TRBJ1-2; D is perhaps TRBD1 (5 bases). The V end was cut by 2 bases, the J end by 9 bases, with 13 bases between. The CDR3 is made up of 13 amino acids. CDR1 SGHVS and CDR2 FNYEAQ come from the germline V gene. The CDR3 sequence is CASSLQGGDSYTF. CDR3 in DNA: TGTGCCAGCAGCTTACAGGGAGGTGACAGCTACACCTTC.

The sample holds many counts of this clonotype. The V and J genes are TRBV5-6 and TRBJ2-7; no reliable D call. Germline CDR1 is SGHDT and CDR2 is YYEEEE. V was trimmed by 3 bases and J by 5 bases, leaving 15 bases between them. The CDR3 is 14 amino acids. This chain's CDR3 is CASSSTGLRNEQYF. The CDR3 bases are TGTGCCAGCAGCTCGACGGGCCTCCGGAACGAGCAGTACTTC. Together with reference TRBV5-6 and TRBJ2-7, the CDR3 gives the full variable domain: DAGVTQSPTHLIKTRGQQVTLRCSPKSGHDTVSWYQQALGQGPQFIFQYYEEEERQRGNFPDRFSGHQFPNYSSELNVNALLLGDSALYLCASSSTGLRNEQYFGPGTRLTVT.

The chain joins TRBV27 to TRBJ2-1, with D unclear. The CDR3 totals 13 residues. Trimming pared 2 bases from V and 8 bases from J, leaving 10 bases between. CDR1 and CDR2 from the germline V gene are MNHEY and SMNVEV (reference sequence). DNA of the CDR3: TGTGCCAGCAGTTTAACGGCCGGCGATGAGCAGTTCTTC. Translating gives CASSLTAGDEQFF.

In this sample, this clonotype turned up many times. This sequence joins TRBV24-1 and TRBJ2-1; D could derive from TRBD1 or TRBD2 (6 bases each). Trimming took off 0 bases at V and 0 bases at J, with 17 bases between the two ends. CDR1 is KGHDR and CDR2 is SFDVKD in the germline V gene. The CDR3 is 19 amino acids. Here the CDR3 reads CATSDLQAGRGGSYNEQFF. Written as DNA, the CDR3 is TGTGCCACCAGTGATTTGCAGGCCGGGAGAGGGGGCTCCTACAATGAGCAGTTCTTC.

Ten or more counts support this clonotype. This chain connects TRBV18 to TRBJ2-3; 7 bases match TRBD2. The ends lost 6 bases at V and 4 bases at J; junction bases unmatched: 7. Germline CDR1 KGHSH, CDR2 LQKENI. The CDR3 totals 14 residues. CDR3 DNA sequence: TGTGCCAGCTCCAGTTCGGGGGGTTCAGATACGCAGTATTTT. It specifies CASSSSGGSDTQYF.

This clonotype was counted ten times or more. The gene calls are TRBV3-1 and TRBJ1-2, with a tentative D call TRBD1 (6 bases). Germline CDR1 is LGHDT and CDR2 is YNNKEL (reference sequence). V lost 6 bases to trimming and J lost 5 bases, with 7 bases between them. The CDR3 runs 11 residues. The CDR3 sequence is CASSQGYGYTF. Written as DNA, the CDR3 is TGTGCCAGCAGTCAGGGGTATGGCTACACCTTC.